The next 25 T cell receptor beta chains were all read from a single sample in a study of spatial heterogeneity in lung cancer. TCRdb re-derived calls from the 5' RACE reads in MiXCR, one entry per CDR3 protein. This table holds about 47,000 distinct CDR3 sequences, less than 9.5% found once. Time point noted: blood at routine non-recurrence follow-up after resection. From tumor, nontumor lung or frozen PBMC, whole RNA was taken unsorted for sequencing. The source was PBMCs, collected at follow-up. These receptors all stem from a female donor with early-stage non-small cell lung cancer.

This clonotype occurred many times. V usage is TRBV18 and J usage is TRBJ2-7; 10 bases fit TRBD1. The CDR3 has 14 residues. J lost 3 bases, V lost 6 bases, and 5 bases had no gene match. Germline V lookup: CDR1 KGHSH, CDR2 LQKENI. The CDR3 is CASSTGTGDYEQYF. The CDR3 coding sequence is TGTGCCAGCTCTACCGGGACAGGGGACTACGAGCAGTACTTC.

This clonotype occurred a few times. In nucleotides, the CDR3 is TGTGCCAGCAGCCGACAGGGAGGTCAGCCCCAGCATTTT. It codes for CASSRQGGQPQHF. This chain connects TRBV9 to TRBJ1-5; TRBD1 matches 7 bases. The J segment lost 6 bases and the V segment lost 4 bases, leaving 4 bases of the junction unmatched. CDR3 length equals 13 residues. Germline CDR1 SGDLS, CDR2 YYNGEE. Based on the CDR3 plus reference TRBV9 and TRBJ1-5, the full variable domain is DSGVTQTPKHLITATGQRVTLRCSPRSGDLSVYWYQQSLDQGLQFLIQYYNGEERAKGNILERFSAQQFPDLHSELNLSSLELGDSALYFCASSRQGGQPQHFGDGTRLSIL.

Ten or more counts support this clonotype. The gene calls are TRBV4-3 and TRBJ1-1, with 9 bases matching TRBD1. Germline-derived CDR1 and CDR2 are LGHNA and YSLEER. The CDR3 runs 16 residues. With V trimmed by 4 bases and J by 1 base, 7 bases remained unmatched. The CDR3 sequence is CASSLGTGRGNTEAFF. For the CDR3, the DNA is TGCGCCAGCAGCCTGGGGACAGGGAGAGGGAACACTGAAGCTTTCTTT.

This clonotype was counted at least ten times. The V call is TRBV20-1, the J call TRBJ2-3; 8 nucleotides match TRBD2. The CDR3 spans 17 residues. Looked up from germline, CDR1 is DFQATT and CDR2 is SNEGSKA (reference sequence). The trim removed 0 bases at V and 2 bases at J, leaving 10 bases unmatched. The CDR3 loop is CSARDIPPGGPTDTQYF. In nucleotides, the CDR3 is TGCAGTGCTAGAGATATACCTCCGGGGGGGCCCACAGATACGCAGTATTTT.

This clonotype was picked up a small number of times. The J gene is TRBJ2-2, the V gene TRBV5-1; possibly TRBD2 for D (5 bases). Germline loops: CDR1 SGHRS, CDR2 YFSETQ. The V end lost 2 bases, the J end lost 1 base, and 6 bases lay between the germline ends. The CDR3 is 14 residues long. In DNA, the CDR3 is TGCGCCAGCAGCTTCCGGGAGAACACCGGGGAGCTGTTTTTT. Translated, it gives CASSFRENTGELFF.

This clonotype has a count of ten or more. The chain couples TRBV10-3 to TRBJ2-4; maybe TRBD2 (6 bases). The ends were cut back, 0 bases at V and 3 bases at J, with 15 bases in the middle. This CDR3 spans 17 amino acids. Germline loops: CDR1 ENHRY, CDR2 SYGVKD. CDR3 DNA sequence: TGTGCCATCAGTGAGTCGCATAGGCGGGGAGACAAAAACATTCAGTACTTC. Amino acids: CAISESHRRGDKNIQYF.

The chain employs TRBV20-1 and TRBJ2-1; 10 bases agree with TRBD2. Germline trimming cut 3 bases from V and 7 bases from J; bases unmatched to any gene: 12. CDR3 length: 16 amino acids. From germline, CDR1 is DFQATT and CDR2 SNEGSKA (reference sequence). CDR3 bases: TGCAGTGCTAGGGCCGCAGCGGGGGGGCAAAGGAATGAGCAGTTCTTC. The encoded protein is CSARAAAGGQRNEQFF.

This clonotype was detected ten times or more. The chain combines TRBV7-9 with TRBJ1-4; D unclear. Germline CDR1 is SEHNR and CDR2 is FQNEAQ (reference sequence). V was shortened by 3 bases and J by 8 bases, with 4 bases between the two germline ends. CDR3 length: 11 residues. The CDR3 reads CASSFKEKLFF. The CDR3 bases are TGTGCCAGCAGCTTTAAAGAAAAACTGTTTTTT. The complete variable domain, with remaining parts taken from reference TRBV7-9 and TRBJ1-4, reads DTGVSQNPRHKITKRGQNVTFRCDPISEHNRLYWYRQTLGQGPEFLTYFQNEAQLEKSRLLSDRFSAERPKGSFSTLEIQRTEQGDSAMYLCASSFKEKLFFGSGTQLSVL.

This clonotype was seen more than once but under ten times. The rearrangement uses TRBV5-1 and TRBJ1-4, with TRBD1 matching over 8 bases. V lost 0 bases, J lost 11 bases, and 6 bases stayed unmatched. The germline gives CDR1 SGHRS, CDR2 YFSETQ. This CDR3 comprises 14 residues. CDR3 protein: CASSLEQGEKKLFF. Here the CDR3 DNA reads TGCGCCAGCAGCTTGGAACAGGGGGAAAAGAAACTGTTTTTT.

In its sample, this clonotype was seen many times. The chain combines TRBV5-1 with TRBJ2-1; weak D call: TRBD2 (7 bases). CDR1 and CDR2 from the germline V gene are SGHRS and YFSETQ. Trimming removed 2 bases from V and 3 bases from J, with 15 bases in between. This CDR3 has 16 residues. CDR3 sequence: CASSFVPGGSYNEQFF. The CDR3, as DNA: TGCGCCAGCAGCTTCGTACCGGGGGGCAGCTACAATGAGCAGTTCTTC.

The J gene is TRBJ2-1, the V gene TRBV2, with 8 bases matching TRBD2. Germline V lookup: CDR1 SNHLY, CDR2 FYNNEI. Germline trimming cut 8 bases from V and 3 bases from J; bases unmatched to any gene: 6. The CDR3 is 14 amino acids. This CDR3 reads CASLLSGGYNEQFF. CDR3 DNA sequence: TGTGCCAGCCTTCTGAGCGGGGGCTACAATGAGCAGTTCTTC.

V usage is TRBV6-2 or TRBV6-3 and J usage is TRBJ2-4, with 8 bases identical to TRBD2. Trimming cost V 6 bases and J 0 bases; bases outside gene matches: 19. The CDR3 runs to 20 residues. Germline V gene data show CDR1 as MNHEY and CDR2 as SVGEGT. The CDR3: CASSDGLARLAVLAKNIQYF. The CDR3 DNA is TGTGCCAGCAGCGACGGACTAGCCCGTCTGGCGGTCCTAGCCAAAAACATTCAGTACTTC.

This clonotype was seen many times. The chain has TRBV20-1 and TRBJ2-7; a weak D match, TRBD1 (5 bases). The CDR3 consists of 14 residues. The germline V gene has CDR1 DFQATT and CDR2 SNEGSKA (reference sequence). The V end lost 2 bases, the J end lost 3 bases, and 14 bases lay between the germline ends. Written as DNA, the CDR3 is TGCAGTGCTAGAAGTCGCCAGGGAAACTACGAGCAGTACTTC. Protein: CSARSRQGNYEQYF.

By share of the sample, this clonotype is medium-sized. The J gene is TRBJ1-1, the V gene TRBV12-3 or TRBV12-4, with D uncertain. V was shortened by 5 bases and J by 5 bases, with 12 bases between the two germline ends. This CDR3 has 13 residues. The CDR3 region has the DNA TGTGCCAGCAGTGCTCAAGCGGGGACTGAAGCTTTCTTT. Translation gives CASSAQAGTEAFF.

This clonotype is a singleton in its sample. The gene calls are TRBV7-2 and TRBJ1-6; no clear D. Germline V lookup: CDR1 SGHTA, CDR2 FQGNSA. Trimming removed 2 bases from V and 7 bases from J, with 21 bases in between. This CDR3 is 18 amino acids long. Written as DNA, the CDR3 is TGTGCCAGCAGCTTACCCGTCGAGATTGGGTCCTTAAATTCACCCCTCCACTTT. Protein product: CASSLPVEIGSLNSPLHF.

This clonotype was counted a few times. The chain couples TRBV27 to TRBJ2-1; TRBD1 might be the D (7 bases). The CDR3 is 15 residues long. Germline CDR1 and CDR2: MNHEY and SMNVEV (reference sequence). V was shortened by 2 bases and J by 7 bases, with 15 bases between the two germline ends. The CDR3: CASSLHQQGRNEQFF. For the CDR3, the DNA is TGTGCCAGCAGTTTACACCAACAGGGGAGGAATGAGCAGTTCTTC.

This clonotype was detected ten times or more. This CDR3 is CASLRRDTEAFF. The CDR3 DNA sequence: TGTGCCAGCCTCCGACGGGACACTGAAGCTTTCTTT. J is TRBJ1-1 and V is TRBV28; D gene ambiguous. The CDR3 has 12 residues. The germline gives CDR1 MDHEN, CDR2 SYDVKM. Trimming stripped 8 bases from V and 3 bases from J, with 10 bases between. The complete variable domain, with remaining parts taken from reference TRBV28 and TRBJ1-1, reads DVKVTQSSRYLVKRTGEKVFLECVQDMDHENMFWYRQDPGLGLRLIYFSYDVKMKEKGDIPEGYSVSREKKERFSLILESASTNQTSMYLCASLRRDTEAFFGQGTRLTVV.

The chain couples TRBV2 to TRBJ2-5; tentatively, D is TRBD2 (5 bases). The V end lost 5 bases, the J end lost 5 bases, and 15 bases lay between the germline ends. Germline CDR1 is SNHLY and CDR2 is FYNNEI. The CDR3 is 14 residues long. CDR3 nucleotides: TGTGCCAGCAGTTTCCCTACTAGTTGGGAGACCCAGTACTTC. Protein sequence: CASSFPTSWETQYF.

This clonotype was detected ten times or more. V and J are TRBV7-3 and TRBJ2-1; TRBD1 agrees at 7 bases. CDR1 SGHTA and CDR2 FQGTGA come from the germline V gene. CDR3 length: 12 amino acids. V lost 3 bases to trimming and J lost 9 bases; unmatched junction nucleotides: 2. In nucleotides, the CDR3 is TGTGCCAGCAGCTTGACAGGGTTTGAGCAGTTCTTC. It specifies CASSLTGFEQFF.

This clonotype was detected many times. This chain connects TRBV6-2 or TRBV6-3 to TRBJ2-1; TRBD2 is a possible D gene (6 bases). This CDR3 is built from 14 residues. The germline V gene has CDR1 MNHEY and CDR2 SVGEGT. The V end lost 5 bases, the J end lost 7 bases, and 15 bases lay between the germline ends. In DNA, the CDR3 is TGTGCCAGCAGTGCCTGGGGGGACCGAAATGAGCAGTTCTTC. Translated, it gives CASSAWGDRNEQFF.

As regards this clonotype: Since a much larger clone is just one base distant, this may be a read error. No conserved phenylalanine or tryptophan is present at the end of the CDR3, so a read error is the likely explanation. The rearrangement uses TRBV7-9 and TRBJ1-1; possibly TRBD1 for D (6 bases). Germline values: CDR1 SEHNR, CDR2 FQNEAQ (reference sequence). There are 13 residues in the CDR3. Trimming cost V 5 bases and J 6 bases, with 13 bases left between them. DNA for the CDR3: TGTGCCAGCAGCCCAGGGGTCGTGGCTGAAGCTTTCCTT. Translating gives CASSPGVVAEAFL.

This clonotype came up a few times. This chain uses TRBV18 with TRBJ2-4; possibly TRBD1 for D (6 bases). In germline, CDR1 is KGHSH, CDR2 LQKENI. The CDR3 spans 16 residues. Between the trimmed V and J ends, which lost 6 bases and 0 bases, there was a span of 15 bases. The CDR3 sequence: CASSGFGQIAKNIQYF. CDR3 coding DNA: TGTGCCAGCTCGGGATTCGGACAGATAGCCAAAAACATTCAGTACTTC. The full variable domain, with the rest looked up from reference TRBV18 and TRBJ2-4, is NAGVMQNPRHLVRRRGQEARLRCSPMKGHSHVYWYRQLPEEGLKFMVYLQKENIIDESGMPKERFSAEFPKEGPSILRIQQVVRGDSAAYFCASSGFGQIAKNIQYFGAGTRLSVL.

This clonotype was picked up many times. V is TRBV10-3 and J is TRBJ2-2, with TRBD2 identical over 8 bases. Germline assignment: CDR1 ENHRY and CDR2 SYGVKD. V lost 7 bases and J lost 7; bases outside the gene matches: 11. There are 15 residues in the CDR3. CDR3 bases: TGTGCCATCACCCCCGCGGGGGGACATGGCGGGGAGCTGTTTTTT. Translation: CAITPAGGHGGELFF.

This clonotype occurred a few times. V gene TRBV27 combines with J gene TRBJ2-7; 7 bases line up with TRBD1. CDR1 and CDR2 (germline): MNHEY, SMNVEV (reference sequence). This CDR3 has 13 residues. With V trimmed by 2 bases and J by 2 bases, 0 bases remained unmatched. In DNA, the CDR3 is TGTGCCAGCAGTTTAACAGGGGCCTACGAGCAGTACTTC. Amino acid sequence: CASSLTGAYEQYF.

This clonotype occurred a few times. The V call is TRBV18, the J call TRBJ2-7, with TRBD1 matching over 9 bases. CDR1 KGHSH and CDR2 LQKENI come from the germline V gene. With V trimmed by 6 bases and J by 2 bases, 17 bases remained unmatched. The CDR3 totals 18 residues. In DNA, the CDR3 is TGTGCCAGCTCGGCTCGCGGACAGGGGCGACCTGATCCCTACGAGCAGTACTTC. Translation gives CASSARGQGRPDPYEQYF.